Sequencing of this TCR beta chain was carried out in a study of chemoradiotherapy in HPV16-positive cancers. As for the study in general: A couple of HPV16-positive patients' cells yielded candidate HPV-specific clones and common motifs. Study results and limitations: Better recurrence-free survival went with HPV-responsive T-cell expansion in HPV16-positive patients. The functional HPV-specific definition rests on just a couple of HPV16-positive patients. Non-HPV-specific T cells did not expand in tumors during treatment, whereas candidate HPV-specific clones and E7-related motifs did.

Profiling relied on immunoSEQ multiplex PCR, and the TCRdb table lists in-frame clones only, not all of them. The repertoire has about 7,900 clones, less than 90% of them found once; the top ten carry roughly 4%. About this clone: What it recognizes is unknown.

There are 11 residues in the CDR3. Trimming left V 4 bases short and J 5 bases short, with 5 bases between. Germline V gene data show CDR1 as MNHNS and CDR2 as SASEGT. The origin of this receptor is a human donor with HPV-associated anogenital cancer. The specimen was blood, collected from a patient who underwent chemoradiotherapy. The V call is TRBV6-1, the J call TRBJ1-2, with TRBD1 as a possible D gene (5 bases). CDR3 in amino acids: CASSGGYGYTF. DNA for the CDR3: TGTGCCAGCAGTGGGGGGTATGGCTACACCTTC.